The source of this TCR beta chain is a study of blood T cell repertoires in COVID-19. Study at large: Acute and convalescent COVID-19 specimens originated in the United States, Italy and Spain. Nucleic acid was either cDNA or gDNA, and it came from T cells, B-cell-depleted T cells, or PBMCs.

Methods used by the authors: Amplification of reference gene primers was used by the study to estimate nucleated cell counts. The repertoire was sequenced with immunoSEQ multiplex PCR; TCRdb's copy has only in-frame clones and lacks some. That table furnishes V, J and clone size, whereas the DNA furnished D and trimming. The sample has around 250,000 clones, roughly nine tenths seen once. The sample consisted of peripheral blood. The TCR was taken from a woman between 40 and 55 years old who had recovered from COVID-19.

The CDR3 sequence is CASSQGDRDYGYTF. CDR3 nucleotides: TGTGCCAGCAGCCAAGGGGACAGGGACTATGGCTACACCTTC. The J gene is TRBJ1-2, the V gene TRBV3-1 (or the pseudogene TRBV3-2), with 9 bases matching TRBD1. J gave up 3 bases and V 1 base, and 0 bases lay outside the gene matches. The CDR3 runs 14 residues. Germline V gene lookup returns CDR1 LGHDT and CDR2 YNNKEL (reference sequence).